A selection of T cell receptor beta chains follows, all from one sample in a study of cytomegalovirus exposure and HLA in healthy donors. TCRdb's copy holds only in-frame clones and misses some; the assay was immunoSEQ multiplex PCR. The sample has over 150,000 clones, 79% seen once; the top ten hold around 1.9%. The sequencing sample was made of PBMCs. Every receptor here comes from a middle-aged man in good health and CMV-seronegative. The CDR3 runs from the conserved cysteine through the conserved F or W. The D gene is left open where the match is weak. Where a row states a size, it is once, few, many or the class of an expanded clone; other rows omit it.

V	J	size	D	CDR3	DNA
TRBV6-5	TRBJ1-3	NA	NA	CASSYPRFGAGNTIYF	TGTGCCAGCAGTTACCCTCGATTTGGGGCAGGAAACACCATATATTTT
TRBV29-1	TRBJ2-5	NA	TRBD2	CSVSAGGGSETQYF	TGCAGCGTCTCAGCGGGGGGAGGTTCGGAGACCCAGTACTTC
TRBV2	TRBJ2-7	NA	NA	CASRQGNEQYF	TGTGCCAGCAGACAGGGTAACGAGCAGTACTTC
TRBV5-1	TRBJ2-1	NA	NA	CASEAKQGGGVHEQFF	TGCGCCAGCGAAGCCAAACAGGGTGGTGGGGTTCATGAGCAGTTCTTC
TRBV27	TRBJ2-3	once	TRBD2	CASRPSGRGDTQYF	TGTGCCAGCAGACCTAGCGGGAGGGGAGATACGCAGTATTTT
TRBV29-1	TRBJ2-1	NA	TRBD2	CSVGLAGVSEQFF	TGCAGCGTTGGACTAGCGGGAGTAAGTGAGCAGTTCTTC
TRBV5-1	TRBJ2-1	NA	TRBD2	CASSFGLAGAGSYNEQFF	TGCGCCAGCAGCTTTGGACTAGCGGGAGCGGGGTCCTACAATGAGCAGTTCTTC
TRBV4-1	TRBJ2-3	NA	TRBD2	CASSQGRLAGVGTDTQYF	TGCGCCAGCAGCCAAGGCCGCCTAGCGGGAGTGGGCACAGATACGCAGTATTTT
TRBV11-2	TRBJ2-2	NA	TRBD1	CASSSPGQGNTGELFF	TGTGCCAGCAGCTCCCCCGGACAGGGTAACACCGGGGAGCTGTTTTTT
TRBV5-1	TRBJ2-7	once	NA	CASSPIDRTPYEQYF	TGCGCCAGCAGCCCTATAGACAGGACCCCCTACGAGCAGTACTTC
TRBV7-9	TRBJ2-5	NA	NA	CASSLITGSRETQYF	TGTGCCAGCAGCTTAATTACGGGATCGAGAGAGACCCAGTACTTC
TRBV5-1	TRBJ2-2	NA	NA	CASSLGQGNTGELFF	TGCGCCAGCAGCTTGGGGCAGGGGAACACCGGGGAGCTGTTTTTT
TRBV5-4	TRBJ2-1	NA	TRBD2	CASSLDLEGPSGEQFF	TGTGCCAGCAGCTTGGATTTAGAGGGACCTAGCGGTGAGCAGTTCTTC
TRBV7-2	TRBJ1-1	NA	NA	CASSVLTEAFF	TGTGCCAGCAGCGTCCTAACTGAAGCTTTCTTT
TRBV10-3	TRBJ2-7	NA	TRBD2	CAISDIAGAYEQYF	TGTGCCATCAGTGATATAGCGGGAGCTTACGAGCAGTACTTC
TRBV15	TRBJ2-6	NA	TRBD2	CATSRDRAGGGANVLTF	TGTGCCACCAGCAGAGATCGTGCGGGGGGAGGGGCCAACGTCCTGACTTTC
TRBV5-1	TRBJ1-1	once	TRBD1	CASSTSRGRNTEAFF	TGCGCCAGCAGCACTTCCAGGGGGCGGAACACTGAAGCTTTCTTT
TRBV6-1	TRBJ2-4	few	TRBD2	CASSAGLASNIQYF	TGTGCCAGCAGTGCTGGACTAGCGTCAAACATTCAGTACTTC
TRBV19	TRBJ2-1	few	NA	CASSQGWDEQFF	TGTGCCAGTAGTCAGGGTTGGGATGAGCAGTTCTTC
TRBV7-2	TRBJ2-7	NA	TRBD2	CASSSLGEGIYEQYF	TGTGCCAGCAGCTCCCTAGGGGAGGGGATCTACGAGCAGTACTTC
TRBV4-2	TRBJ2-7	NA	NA	CASSQEAGVYEQYF	TGTGCCAGCAGCCAAGAAGCAGGGGTCTACGAGCAGTACTTC
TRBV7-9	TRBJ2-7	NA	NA	CASSLDPNRVGEQYF	TGTGCCAGCAGCTTAGATCCTAACAGGGTGGGGGAGCAGTACTTC
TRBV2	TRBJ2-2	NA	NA	CASRMGQNTGELFF	TGTGCCAGCAGGATGGGACAAAACACCGGGGAGCTGTTTTTT
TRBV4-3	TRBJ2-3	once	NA	CASSQARGSTDTQYF	TGCGCCAGCAGCCAAGCGAGGGGGAGCACAGATACGCAGTATTTT
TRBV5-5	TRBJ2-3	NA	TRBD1	CASSSIFRDRVRPDTQYF	TGTGCCAGCAGTAGCATCTTTCGGGACAGGGTCCGCCCAGATACGCAGTATTTT
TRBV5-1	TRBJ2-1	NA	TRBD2	CASSLRPIAGGYNEQFF	TGCGCCAGCAGCTTGAGGCCCATAGCGGGGGGGTACAATGAGCAGTTCTTC